Each of the 15 T cell receptor beta chains below was sequenced from the same sample in a study of vaccination effects on CD4 cells after COVID-19. Prior to sequencing, the ViraFEST assay stimulated PBMC with viral peptide pools, which expanded the antigen-specific CD4+ T cells. Scientists isolated CD4+ T cells after a roughly nine-day culture period ended. Each person got two doses of an mRNA SARS-CoV-2 vaccine, BNT162b2 or mRNA-1273. TCRdb's table, derived via immunoSEQ multiplex PCR, lists solely in-frame clones and lacks some. The sample lists fewer than 25,000 clones; roughly 72% were seen once. These TCRs are of unknown antigen specificity. The starting material was CD4+ T cells from PBMCs cultured with HCoV-NL63 spike peptides, obtained after COVID-19 vaccination. These receptor sequences come from a human donor who received a COVID-19 vaccine.

This chain joins TRBV15 and TRBJ1-2; D is unresolved. Germline CDR1 LNHNV, CDR2 YYDKDF (reference sequence). The length of the CDR3 is 15 residues. Trimming removed 5 bases at V and 2 bases at J, with 15 bases between. For the CDR3, the DNA is TGTGCCACCAGCGCCGTAATTAACGACAACTATGGCTACACCTTC. Translating gives CATSAVINDNYGYTF.

This clone appeared once. The gene calls are TRBV5-5 and TRBJ2-4; D is undetermined. V was cut by 0 bases and J by 2 bases, with 12 bases left in between. The germline gives CDR1 SGHKS, CDR2 YYEKEE (reference sequence). This CDR3 comprises 16 residues. CDR3 nucleotides: TGTGCCAGCAGCTTGGATCCCCGAGGAACCAAAAACATTCAGTACTTC. It encodes CASSLDPRGTKNIQYF. Variable domain in full (rest from reference TRBV5-5 and TRBJ2-4): DAGVTQSPTHLIKTRGQQVTLRCSPISGHKSVSWYQQVLGQGPQFIFQYYEKEERGRGNFPDRFSARQFPNYSSELNVNALLLGDSALYLCASSLDPRGTKNIQYFGAGTRLSVL.

Comments on this clone: One junction end disagrees with the germline gene, perhaps due to a read error. The chain combines TRBV9 with TRBJ2-7; TRBD2 agrees at 9 bases. Per the germline V gene, CDR1 is SGDLS and CDR2 is YYNGEE. CDR3 length equals 14 residues. The CDR3 DNA sequence: TGTGCCAGCAGCGTCCAATCGACTAGCGGCCCCAGAGCATTC. This gives the protein CASSVQSTSGPRAF.

V usage is TRBV3-1 (or the pseudogene TRBV3-2) and J usage is TRBJ1-6; D is undetermined. Germline V gene lookup returns CDR1 LGHDT and CDR2 YNNKEL (reference sequence). CDR3 length: 17 amino acids. Trimming cost V 0 bases and J 1 base, with 10 bases left between them. The DNA for the CDR3 is TGTGCCAGCAGCCAAGATACAGTTGGATCCTATAATTCACCCCTCCACTTT. This sequence encodes CASSQDTVGSYNSPLHF.

The chain links TRBV11-1 to TRBJ2-3; the match to TRBD2 covers 10 bases. Losses at the gene ends were 10 bases for V and 4 bases for J; bases not matched to a gene: 8. CDR1 is SGHAT, CDR2 FQDESV, per germline (reference sequence). The CDR3 has 14 residues. The DNA for the CDR3 is TGTGCCACAGCCGGGACTAGCGTCCCAGATACGCAGTATTTT. Its protein product is CATAGTSVPDTQYF.

V gene TRBV4-2 combines with J gene TRBJ2-2; 10 bases match TRBD2. CDR3 size: 17 residues. Unmatched junction bases numbered 7, after V lost 2 bases and J lost 4 bases. Germline V CDR1 and CDR2: LGHNA, YNFKEQ. CDR3 in amino acids: CASSQKSGGAVTGELFF. The CDR3 DNA follows: TGTGCCAGCAGCCAAAAGAGCGGGGGGGCGGTCACCGGGGAGCTGTTTTTT.

This clone was detected only a few times. The J gene is TRBJ2-1, the V gene TRBV14; weak D call: TRBD2 (6 bases). The CDR3 spans 16 residues. V was pared by 3 bases and J by 9 bases, with 21 bases between. CDR1 and CDR2 from the germline V gene are SGHDN and FVKESK. CDR3 amino acids: CASSQPSFGGMIEQFF. In DNA form, the CDR3 reads TGTGCCAGCAGCCAGCCATCCTTCGGGGGAATGATTGAGCAGTTCTTC.

This clone was detected a few times. The V and J genes are TRBV5-1 and TRBJ2-7; 12 positions match TRBD2. V was clipped by 4 bases and J by 2 bases; unmatched bases: 1. The CDR3 is made up of 14 amino acids. Germline values: CDR1 SGHRS, CDR2 YFSETQ. CDR3 nucleotide sequence: TGCGCCAGCAGCACTAGCGGGGGGCCCTACGAGCAGTACTTC. It translates to CASSTSGGPYEQYF.

This rearrangement joins TRBV5-1 to TRBJ2-1, with 9 bases lining up with TRBD2. Germline-derived CDR1 and CDR2 are SGHRS and YFSETQ. The CDR3 runs 16 residues. Trimming cost V 0 bases and J 1 base; bases outside gene matches: 2. The CDR3 region is CASSLASGTSYNEQFF. The DNA of the CDR3 is TGCGCCAGCAGCTTGGCTAGCGGGACGTCCTACAATGAGCAGTTCTTC.

J is TRBJ2-1 and V is TRBV5-4; 7 nucleotides line up with TRBD1. Germline V lookup: CDR1 SGHNT, CDR2 YYREEE (reference sequence). V dropped 3 bases and J dropped 3; count of bases not matched to a gene: 6. This CDR3 region has 15 residues. The CDR3 spells CASSWDSTGYNEQFF. As DNA, the CDR3 is TGTGCCAGCAGCTGGGACAGCACAGGCTACAATGAGCAGTTCTTC. The whole variable domain, remainder taken from reference TRBV5-4 and TRBJ2-1, is ETGVTQSPTHLIKTRGQQVTLRCSSQSGHNTVSWYQQALGQGPQFIFQYYREEENGRGNFPPRFSGLQFPNYSSELNVNALELDDSALYLCASSWDSTGYNEQFFGPGTRLTVL.

The rearrangement uses TRBV5-1 and TRBJ2-2; no firm D call. From germline, CDR1 is SGHRS and CDR2 YFSETQ. The CDR3 contains 13 residues. V lost 0 bases, J lost 8 bases, and 8 bases lay in between. The CDR3 reads CASSLGENGELFF. The CDR3, as DNA: TGCGCCAGCAGCTTGGGGGAAAATGGGGAGCTGTTTTTT.

V usage is TRBV29-1 and J usage is TRBJ2-7; 8 bases align to TRBD1. Germline trimming cut 0 bases from V and 9 bases from J; bases unmatched to any gene: 10. Germline CDR1 reads SQVTM; CDR2 reads ANQGSEA. The CDR3 consists of 14 residues. The CDR3: CSVEDGTGLPRQYF. In nucleotides, the CDR3 is TGCAGCGTTGAAGACGGGACAGGCCTTCCTCGGCAGTACTTC.

V is TRBV5-1 and J is TRBJ1-4; no reliable D call. Germline V lookup: CDR1 SGHRS, CDR2 YFSETQ. Trimming stripped 6 bases from V and 6 bases from J, with 9 bases between. There are 12 residues in the CDR3. The CDR3 DNA is TGCGCCAGCAAGGGTTTAGATGAAAAACTGTTTTTT. This encodes CASKGLDEKLFF.

The chain couples TRBV16 to TRBJ1-6; tentatively, D is TRBD1 (6 bases). V dropped 0 bases and J dropped 7 bases, with 10 bases sitting between them. The CDR3 totals 15 residues. Germline assignment: CDR1 KGHSY and CDR2 FQNENV. Here the CDR3 reads CASSQSGQGNSPLHF. Written as DNA, the CDR3 is TGTGCCAGCAGCCAATCCGGGCAGGGGAATTCACCCCTCCACTTT.

The chain has TRBV3-1 (or the pseudogene TRBV3-2) and TRBJ2-1; no definite D call. From germline, CDR1 is LGHDT and CDR2 YNNKEL (reference sequence). V was trimmed by 0 bases and J by 2 bases, leaving 5 bases between them. The CDR3 sequence is 14 residues long. The chain's CDR3 is CASSQEWTYNEQFF. In DNA, the CDR3 is TGTGCCAGCAGCCAAGAGTGGACCTACAATGAGCAGTTCTTC.